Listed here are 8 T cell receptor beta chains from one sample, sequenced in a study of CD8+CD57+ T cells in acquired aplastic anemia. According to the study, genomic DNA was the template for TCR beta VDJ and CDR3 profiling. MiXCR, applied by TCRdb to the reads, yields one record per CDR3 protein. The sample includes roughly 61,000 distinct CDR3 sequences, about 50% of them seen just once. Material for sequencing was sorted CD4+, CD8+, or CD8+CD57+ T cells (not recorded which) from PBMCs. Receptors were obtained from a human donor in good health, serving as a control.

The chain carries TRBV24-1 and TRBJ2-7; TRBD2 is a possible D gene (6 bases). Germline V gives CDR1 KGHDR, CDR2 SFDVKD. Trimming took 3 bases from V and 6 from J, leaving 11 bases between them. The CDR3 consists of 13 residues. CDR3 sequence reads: CATSDRLVGEQYF. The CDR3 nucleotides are TGTGCCACCAGTGATCGACTAGTTGGCGAGCAGTACTTC.

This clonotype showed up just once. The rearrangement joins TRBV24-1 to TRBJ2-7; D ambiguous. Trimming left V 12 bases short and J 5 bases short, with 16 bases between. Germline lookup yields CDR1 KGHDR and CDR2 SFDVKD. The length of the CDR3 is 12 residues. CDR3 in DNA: TGTGCCCTCCCTTTAGACGGCGACGAGCAGTACTTC. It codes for CALPLDGDEQYF.

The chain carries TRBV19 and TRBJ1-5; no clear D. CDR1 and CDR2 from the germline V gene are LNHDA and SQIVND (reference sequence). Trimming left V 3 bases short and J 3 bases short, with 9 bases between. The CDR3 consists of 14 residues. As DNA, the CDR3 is TGTGCCAGTAGTATTTCGAGGGACAATCAGCCCCAGCATTTT. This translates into CASSISRDNQPQHF. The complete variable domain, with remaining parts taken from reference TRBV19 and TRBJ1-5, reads DGGITQSPKYLFRKEGQNVTLSCEQNLNHDAMYWYRQDPGQGLRLIYYSQIVNDFQKGDIAEGYSVSREKKESFPLTVTSAQKNPTAFYLCASSISRDNQPQHFGDGTRLSIL.

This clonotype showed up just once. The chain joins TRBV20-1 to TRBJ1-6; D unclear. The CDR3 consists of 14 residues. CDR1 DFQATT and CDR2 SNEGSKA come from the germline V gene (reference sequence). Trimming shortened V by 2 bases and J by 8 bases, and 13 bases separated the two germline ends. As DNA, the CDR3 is TGCAGTGCTAGATTCGTGGGTTCGGATTCACCCCTCCACTTT. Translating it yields CSARFVGSDSPLHF.

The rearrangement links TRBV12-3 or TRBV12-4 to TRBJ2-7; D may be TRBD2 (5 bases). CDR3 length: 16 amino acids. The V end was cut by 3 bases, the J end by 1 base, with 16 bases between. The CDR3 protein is CASSFSETKQSYEQYF. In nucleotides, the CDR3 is TGTGCCAGCAGTTTTTCCGAGACTAAACAGTCCTACGAGCAGTACTTC.

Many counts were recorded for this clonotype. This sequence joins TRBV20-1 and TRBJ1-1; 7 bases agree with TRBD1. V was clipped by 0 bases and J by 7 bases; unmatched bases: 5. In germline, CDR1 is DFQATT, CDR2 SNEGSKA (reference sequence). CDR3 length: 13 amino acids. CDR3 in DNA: TGCAGTGCTAGAGAAGCTAACAGGGGTGAAGCTTTCTTT. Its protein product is CSAREANRGEAFF.

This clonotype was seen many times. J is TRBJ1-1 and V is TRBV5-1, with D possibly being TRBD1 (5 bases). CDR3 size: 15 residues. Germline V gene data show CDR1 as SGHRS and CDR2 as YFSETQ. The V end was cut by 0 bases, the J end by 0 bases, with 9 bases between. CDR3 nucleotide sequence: TGCGCCAGCAGCTTGGGCGCAGGGCTGAACACTGAAGCTTTCTTT. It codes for CASSLGAGLNTEAFF.

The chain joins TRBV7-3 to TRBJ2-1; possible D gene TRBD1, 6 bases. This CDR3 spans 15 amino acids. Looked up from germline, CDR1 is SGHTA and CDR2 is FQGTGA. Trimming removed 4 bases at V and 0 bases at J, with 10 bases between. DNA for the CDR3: TGTGCCAGCAGCTCAGGACAGAGCTCCTACAATGAGCAGTTCTTC. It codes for CASSSGQSSYNEQFF.